This T cell receptor beta chain is from a study of cytomegalovirus exposure and HLA in healthy donors. Study conclusions and caveats: When analyzed later, a missense DCLRE1C variant was found to be linked to TCR beta V- and J-gene trimming. Several of the most significant clusters appeared linked to common viral pathogens, based on a later analysis. Across HLA loci, a later analysis found differing TCR association rates, with DRB1 most and HLA-C fewest.

The PCR employed 60 Vbeta primers together with 13 Jbeta primers. Assay: immunoSEQ multiplex PCR; the TCRdb copy retains only in-frame clones and omits some. The sample has 130,000 or so clones; around 74% are singletons. This clone was observed a few times. The antigen is undetermined. The germline V gene encodes CDR1 GTSNPN and CDR2 SVGIG (reference sequence). V gave up 3 bases and J gave up 5 bases; unmatched junction bases: 14. The CDR3 is made up of 16 amino acids. The sequenced material came from PBMCs. The chain carries TRBV30 and TRBJ2-3; 7 bases align to TRBD1. This sequence was found in a male donor in good health and CMV-seronegative. CDR3 amino acids: CAWRTTNRGPGDTQYF. The CDR3, as DNA: TGTGCCTGGAGGACAACTAATAGGGGGCCAGGAGATACGCAGTATTTT.